This T cell receptor (beta chain) was sequenced for a study of blood T cell repertoires in COVID-19. About the study: Specimens from acute and convalescent COVID-19 originated in the United States, Italy and Spain.

Profiling relied on immunoSEQ multiplex PCR, and the TCRdb table lists in-frame clones only, not all of them. This table holds under 140,000 clones, roughly 80% found once. The clonotype was recovered from a woman aged 60-75 years with acute or convalescent COVID-19. Sequenced material: peripheral blood.

CDR3 nucleotide sequence: TGTGCCAGCAGTTTATCGGGCGGGGAGCTCTCTGGAAACACCATATATTTT. It yields the protein CASSLSGGELSGNTIYF. The chain employs TRBV27 and TRBJ1-3; D unresolved. V was cut by 0 bases and J by 0 bases, with 12 bases left in between. The CDR3 runs 17 residues. Germline CDR1 reads MNHEY; CDR2 reads SMNVEV (reference sequence).